Below are 14 T cell receptor beta chains sequenced from a single sample in a study of T cell responses to AZD1222 COVID-19 vaccine. Produced via immunoSEQ multiplex PCR; TCRdb's table is partial and in-frame only. This repertoire shows over 150,000 clones, roughly 90% found once; its top ten account for 2.6%. Sequenced here: peripheral blood, sampled on day 0 of AZD1222 vaccination. The receptors were sampled from an adult in good health.

V is TRBV28 and J is TRBJ1-1; no firm D call. There are 15 residues in the CDR3. V was clipped by 0 bases and J by 1 base, with 9 bases between them. The germline gives CDR1 MDHEN, CDR2 SYDVKM. The CDR3: CASSLWTTTNTEAFF. Here the CDR3 DNA reads TGTGCCAGCAGTTTATGGACCACCACGAACACTGAAGCTTTCTTT.

This clone has just one count. The rearrangement uses TRBV4-1 and TRBJ2-7; TRBD1 aligns across 8 bases. Germline assignment: CDR1 MGHRA and CDR2 YSYEKL. This CDR3 is built from 14 residues. V lost 5 bases, J lost 3 bases, and 6 bases stayed unmatched. The CDR3 loop is CASSVRDRSYEQYF. DNA of the CDR3: TGCGCCAGCAGCGTCCGGGACAGGAGCTACGAGCAGTACTTC.

The chain uses TRBV18 and TRBJ1-2, with 8 bases aligning to TRBD1. Germline lookup yields CDR1 KGHSH and CDR2 LQKENI. V was pared by 6 bases and J by 5 bases, with 5 bases of the junction left unmatched. This CDR3 is built from 13 residues. CDR3 nucleotides: TGTGCCAGCTCCCATGGACAGGGTTATGGCTACACCTTC. It translates to CASSHGQGYGYTF. The variable domain in full, completed from reference TRBV18 and TRBJ1-2, reads NAGVMQNPRHLVRRRGQEARLRCSPMKGHSHVYWYRQLPEEGLKFMVYLQKENIIDESGMPKERFSAEFPKEGPSILRIQQVVRGDSAAYFCASSHGQGYGYTFGSGTRLTVV.

Here the CDR3 reads CASSQEEGARVSSGNTIYF. Here the CDR3 DNA reads TGCGCCAGCAGCCAAGAGGAGGGGGCTCGAGTGTCTTCCGGAAACACCATATATTTT. This chain uses TRBV4-1 with TRBJ1-3; 7 positions agree with TRBD1. V lost 0 bases and J lost 4; bases outside the gene matches: 15. Germline CDR1 is MGHRA and CDR2 is YSYEKL. This CDR3 spans 19 amino acids.

J is TRBJ1-2 and V is TRBV7-8, with 10 bases aligning to TRBD1. CDR3 size: 17 residues. J was trimmed by 1 base and V by 5 bases; bases with no gene match: 10. In germline, CDR1 is SGHVS, CDR2 FQNEAQ. The CDR3 sequence: CASSPKGTGAINYGYTF. As DNA, the CDR3 is TGTGCCAGCAGCCCTAAGGGGACAGGGGCGATTAACTATGGCTACACCTTC.

This clone has more than one count but fewer than ten. The gene calls are TRBV27 and TRBJ1-4; D perhaps matches TRBD1 (6 bases). V lost 8 bases and J lost 0, with 10 bases in between. Germline V gene sequence: CDR1 MNHEY, CDR2 SMNVEV (reference sequence). This CDR3 is 14 amino acids long. CDR3 DNA: TGTGCCAGCCGGACAGCTGCAACTAATGAAAAACTGTTTTTT. Its translation: CASRTAATNEKLFF.

The chain recombines TRBV6-5 with TRBJ1-3; no definite D call. This CDR3 region has 15 residues. Trimming left V 5 bases short and J 2 bases short, with 13 bases between. From germline, CDR1 is MNHEY and CDR2 SVGAGI. As DNA, the CDR3 is TGTGCCAGCAGTACAAAAACTTGGGCTGGAAACACCATATATTTT. Translating gives CASSTKTWAGNTIYF.

The chain recombines TRBV3-1 (or the pseudogene TRBV3-2) with TRBJ1-1; D is perhaps TRBD1 (6 bases). Germline V gene sequence: CDR1 LGHDT, CDR2 YNNKEL (reference sequence). Deletions cut 1 base from V and 9 bases from J, with 18 bases between. The CDR3 sequence is 15 residues long. The CDR3 loop is CASSQGGQGPKKAFF. In DNA form, the CDR3 reads TGTGCCAGCAGCCAAGGGGGGCAGGGGCCGAAGAAAGCTTTCTTT.

The CDR3 sequence is CASRKGGTGELFF. The DNA of the CDR3 is TGTGCCAGCCGTAAGGGGGGGACCGGGGAGCTGTTTTTT. The chain uses TRBV6-5 and TRBJ2-2; TRBD2 might be the D (7 bases). CDR1 is MNHEY and CDR2 is SVGAGI in the germline V gene. This CDR3 contains 13 residues. V lost 8 bases to trimming and J lost 5 bases, with 12 bases between them.

This clone was recorded only once. The CDR3 here is CASGRDRINEKLFF. The CDR3 nucleotides are TGTGCCAGCGGCCGGGACCGGATTAATGAAAAACTGTTTTTT. The chain joins TRBV7-2 to TRBJ1-4, with a tentative D call TRBD1 (5 bases). Trimming took off 8 bases at V and 4 bases at J, with 14 bases between the two ends. The CDR3 is 14 residues long. CDR1 and CDR2 from the germline V gene are SGHTA and FQGNSA. Variable domain in full (rest from reference TRBV7-2 and TRBJ1-4): GAGVSQSPSNKVTEKGKDVELRCDPISGHTALYWYRQSLGQGLEFLIYFQGNSAPDKSGLPSDRFSAERTGGSVSTLTIQRTQQEDSAVYLCASGRDRINEKLFFGSGTQLSVL.

The gene calls are TRBV18 and TRBJ2-3; 10 positions match TRBD1. This CDR3 is built from 13 residues. The V segment lost 6 bases and the J segment 4 bases; nucleotides outside the gene matches: 1. Germline-derived CDR1 and CDR2 are KGHSH and LQKENI. In nucleotides, the CDR3 is TGTGCCAGCTCGGGACAGGGGTCAGATACGCAGTATTTT. Amino acids: CASSGQGSDTQYF.

This clone has a single count. This chain joins TRBV7-2 and TRBJ2-7; 7 positions agree with TRBD2. The V and J ends lost 5 bases and 1 base, in that order; junction bases with no gene match: 11. The CDR3 is 16 amino acids. Germline V gene data show CDR1 as SGHTA and CDR2 as FQGNSA. The CDR3 reads CASSPTPGRGSYEQYF. The CDR3 nucleotides read TGTGCCAGCAGCCCTACGCCGGGGCGGGGGTCCTACGAGCAGTACTTC.

The rearrangement joins TRBV29-1 to TRBJ2-3; D unclear. Germline lookup yields CDR1 SQVTM and CDR2 ANQGSEA. The CDR3 has 13 amino acids. The V gene lost 6 bases and the J gene lost 0 bases, with 10 bases spanning the gap. This chain's CDR3 is CSVIQSSTDTQYF. As DNA, the CDR3 is TGCAGCGTCATACAGTCTAGCACAGATACGCAGTATTTT.

This chain connects TRBV2 to TRBJ1-6; D not resolved. Trimming removed 1 base from V and 19 bases from J, with 11 bases in between. This CDR3 is built from 11 residues. The germline V gene has CDR1 SNHLY and CDR2 FYNNEI. CDR3 bases: TGTGCCAGCAGTGAAGGGCGAAGGGAGCACTTT. Amino acid sequence: CASSEGRREHF.